The clone carrying this T cell receptor (beta chain) was observed a few times. TCRdb ran MiXCR on the 5' RACE reads and lists one entry per CDR3 protein. The sample has nearly 100,000 distinct CDR3 sequences, 17% seen once. This sample was included in a study of T cells of healthy individuals. J lost 0 bases, V lost 1 base, and 14 bases had no gene match. The CDR3 totals 20 residues. Germline V CDR1 and CDR2: SGHTA, FQGTGA. The rearrangement joins TRBV7-3 to TRBJ2-1, with 8 bases aligning to TRBD2. The TCR originated in a human donor in good health. As DNA, the CDR3 is TGTGCCAGCAGCTTAAAACAAACGGGAGGGCCTCAGAGCTCCTACAATGAGCAGTTCTTC. It is translated as CASSLKQTGGPQSSYNEQFF.